This TCR beta chain was observed in a study of regulatory T cells in long-lasting Graves disease. Libraries of TCR beta came from iRepertoire HTBI primers plus Arm-PCR of CDR3 regions. In TCRdb, the multiplex PCR reads were re-called with MiXCR into one record per CDR3 protein. The data contain some 410,000 distinct CDR3 sequences, around 17% of them singletons. Time point noted: newly diagnosed GD, antithyroid drugs for less than 3 months. Following extraction of RNA from PBMCs, that RNA was used to make the TCR library. The trim removed 4 bases at V and 7 bases at J, leaving 17 bases unmatched. The CDR3 has 17 amino acids. Germline loops: CDR1 MNHEY, CDR2 SVGAGI. In addition, the sample was reused for a study of T cells in Graves' hyperthyroidism and ophthalmopathy.

This sequence was found in a woman younger than 45 with Graves disease. The rearrangement joins TRBV6-5 to TRBJ1-2; TRBD1 matches at 8 bases. This specimen was peripheral blood mononuclear cells (PBMCs), taken at new diagnosis, from a patient treated with antithyroid drugs. In nucleotides, the CDR3 is TGTGCCAGCAGTTCAAACGCTGGACAGGGAATTTTCAGTGGCTACACCTTC. Amino acids: CASSSNAGQGIFSGYTF.